The 30 T cell receptor beta chains presented below share a single source sample, sequenced in a study of PD-1 blockade in classical Hodgkin lymphoma (dated by TCRdb to the early 2020s). Sample time point, as interpreted from the label and publication: cycle 4 day 1 (C4D1), after six to seven weeks of nivolumab. Every trial patient had relapsed following autologous stem cell transplantation, and prior brentuximab vedotin exposure was what differed among cohorts A, B and C. Using a Miltenyi CD8+ T cell isolation kit, CD8+ T cells were purified from thawed PBMCs through magnetic negative selection. Receptors were amplified or captured by the immunoSEQ multiplex PCR assay. As stored in TCRdb, this immuneACCESS dataset retains in-frame rearrangements with V and J assigned. A fraction of the clones does not appear; measured against another copy, unresolved V genes explain less than half of the discrepancy, and the remainder lacks a known reason. The sample table records some 20,000 clones; more than 80% of these occur just once. Around 7% of the sample lies in the top ten.

The sequencing used CD8+ T cells from blood, collected before the fourth cycle of nivolumab. These TCRs come from a human donor with classical Hodgkin lymphoma.

The chain carries TRBV7-2 and TRBJ2-5; no definite D call. The CDR3 is 14 amino acids. With 6 bases removed from V and 1 base from J, the gap between germline ends came to 12 bases. Germline CDR1 reads SGHTA; CDR2 reads FQGNSA. The CDR3 protein is CASRRIGSQETQYF. The CDR3 nucleotides read TGTGCCAGCAGGCGTATTGGTTCCCAAGAGACCCAGTACTTC.

The chain combines TRBV4-1 with TRBJ2-2, with 7 bases aligning to TRBD2. Germline V gene data show CDR1 as MGHRA and CDR2 as YSYEKL. The CDR3 extends over 14 amino acids. With V trimmed by 0 bases and J by 6 bases, 1 base remained unmatched. DNA of the CDR3: TGCGCCAGCAGCCAAGATCGGGGGGCCGGGGAGCTGTTTTTT. Encoded protein: CASSQDRGAGELFF.

The J gene is TRBJ2-7, the V gene TRBV30; D unresolved. The CDR3 is 12 amino acids. Germline V gene sequence: CDR1 GTSNPN, CDR2 SVGIG (reference sequence). Trimming took 1 base from V and 6 from J, leaving 10 bases between them. The CDR3 DNA is TGTGCCTGGAGTGGAGTAGCACCCGAGCAGTACTTC. This gives the protein CAWSGVAPEQYF.

This clone has only one observation. This chain uses TRBV6-5 with TRBJ1-3; 7 bases map to TRBD1. The CDR3 runs to 15 residues. Trimming cost V 4 bases and J 0 bases; bases outside gene matches: 3. CDR1 is MNHEY and CDR2 is SVGAGI in the germline V gene. CDR3 loop: CASSSTGDSGNTIYF. The CDR3 DNA sequence: TGTGCCAGCAGTTCTACAGGGGACTCTGGAAACACCATATATTTT.

This sequence joins TRBV28 and TRBJ2-2, with D uncertain. Germline CDR1 reads MDHEN; CDR2 reads SYDVKM. This CDR3 is 10 amino acids long. V was pared by 5 bases and J by 6 bases, with 1 base between. The CDR3 DNA reads as TGTGCCAGCAGTGCCGGGGAGCTGTTTTTT. Translation: CASSAGELFF.

This clone was found once. The chain uses TRBV27 and TRBJ1-2; a weak D match, TRBD1 (5 bases). The V gene's germline CDR1 is MNHEY and CDR2 SMNVEV (reference sequence). This CDR3 has 13 amino acids. The V and J ends lost 3 bases and 8 bases respectively, with 13 bases between them. CDR3 coding DNA: TGTGCCAGCAGTTTTCCCTCAGGGTACGGCTACACCTTC. As protein: CASSFPSGYGYTF.

The rearrangement uses TRBV6-4 and TRBJ2-3; the match to TRBD2 covers 10 bases. The junction had 8 bases not matched to a gene; V was cut back by 6 bases and J by 5 bases. CDR1 and CDR2 (germline): MRHNA, SNTAGT. CDR3 size: 15 residues. The CDR3 bases are TGTGCCAGCAGAGGAAGCGGGGGGGATGGAGATACGCAGTATTTT. Translating it yields CASRGSGGDGDTQYF.

DNA of the CDR3: TGTGCCAGCACAAGCACAGATACGCAGTATTTT. This codes for CASTSTDTQYF. V and J are TRBV27 and TRBJ2-3; no firm D call. The CDR3 covers 11 residues. Trimming cost V 7 bases and J 0 bases, with 2 bases left between them. Germline CDR1 MNHEY, CDR2 SMNVEV (reference sequence).

The chain has TRBV14 and TRBJ1-1; D is perhaps TRBD1 (6 bases). Germline-derived CDR1 and CDR2 are SGHDN and FVKESK. The CDR3 sequence is 14 residues long. V dropped 6 bases and J dropped 0 bases, with 11 bases sitting between them. The CDR3 spells CASRAGDMNTEAFF. The CDR3 region has the DNA TGTGCCAGCAGAGCAGGGGATATGAACACTGAAGCTTTCTTT.

CDR3 sequence (DNA): TGTGCCACCAGCAGCTTAGACCCGGTCAACTATGGCTACACCTTC. The encoded protein is CATSSLDPVNYGYTF. The chain recombines TRBV15 with TRBJ1-2; D remains unclear. CDR1 and CDR2 (germline): LNHNV, YYDKDF (reference sequence). V shed 3 bases and J shed 2 bases, with 13 bases lying between them. The CDR3 runs 15 residues.

The V and J genes are TRBV4-2 and TRBJ2-5, with D possibly matching TRBD1 (6 bases). The CDR3 extends over 18 amino acids. Germline lookup yields CDR1 LGHNA and CDR2 YNFKEQ. V lost 0 bases to trimming and J lost 1 base, with 18 bases between them. CDR3 sequence: CASSQDHGMDSLQETQYF. The CDR3 coding sequence is TGTGCCAGCAGCCAAGATCACGGAATGGACAGCCTCCAAGAGACCCAGTACTTC.

The V call is TRBV7-9, the J call TRBJ1-2, with no clear D. Between the trimmed V and J ends, which lost 1 base and 4 bases, there was a span of 7 bases. The germline gives CDR1 SEHNR, CDR2 FQNEAQ (reference sequence). The length of the CDR3 is 13 residues. The CDR3 reads CASSLVQSYGYTF. CDR3 DNA: TGTGCCAGCAGCTTAGTACAGTCCTATGGCTACACCTTC. The full variable domain, in which reference TRBV7-9 and TRBJ1-2 provide the parts outside the CDR3, is DTGVSQNPRHKITKRGQNVTFRCDPISEHNRLYWYRQTLGQGPEFLTYFQNEAQLEKSRLLSDRFSAERPKGSFSTLEIQRTEQGDSAMYLCASSLVQSYGYTFGSGTRLTVV.

This clone was picked up a small number of times. The V gene is TRBV9, the J gene TRBJ1-5, with 9 bases that match TRBD1. Germline V gives CDR1 SGDLS, CDR2 YYNGEE. V lost 0 bases, J lost 2 bases, and 3 bases stayed unmatched. The CDR3 is made up of 16 amino acids. The CDR3 here is CASSVGWDRGNQPQHF. The CDR3 coding sequence is TGTGCCAGCAGCGTAGGATGGGACAGGGGCAATCAGCCCCAGCATTTT.

The V and J genes are TRBV27 and TRBJ2-1, with D perhaps TRBD1 (5 bases). The CDR3 is 18 amino acids. Germline assignment: CDR1 MNHEY and CDR2 SMNVEV (reference sequence). V lost 3 bases and J lost 0, with 18 bases in between. In nucleotides, the CDR3 is TGTGCCAGCAGTTTCCCCTCACTCGACAGAGGCTCCTACAATGAGCAGTTCTTC. Translation gives CASSFPSLDRGSYNEQFF.

CDR3 loop: CAWSIPKSPRFKLFF. The CDR3 DNA reads as TGTGCCTGGAGTATTCCCAAATCCCCGAGATTCAAACTGTTTTTT. The J gene is TRBJ1-4, the V gene TRBV30; no definite D call. Trimming stripped 2 bases from V and 11 bases from J, with 21 bases between. Germline-derived CDR1 and CDR2 are GTSNPN and SVGIG (reference sequence). This CDR3 is 15 amino acids long. Complete variable domain (other parts from reference TRBV30 and TRBJ1-4): SQTIHQWPATLVQPVGSPLSLECTVEGTSNPNLYWYRQAAGRGLQLLFYSVGIGQISSEVPQNLSASRPQDRQFILSSKKLLLSDSGFYLCAWSIPKSPRFKLFFGSGTQLSVL.

This rearrangement joins TRBV29-1 to TRBJ2-2; D unclear. The V end lost 3 bases, the J end lost 2 bases, and 7 bases lay between the germline ends. This CDR3 has 13 residues. Germline values: CDR1 SQVTM, CDR2 ANQGSEA. CDR3 nucleotides: TGCAGCGTTGACGAGCGAAACACCGGGGAGCTGTTTTTT. It yields the protein CSVDERNTGELFF.

V and J are TRBV19 and TRBJ1-1; a possible D gene is TRBD1 (6 bases). This CDR3 contains 12 residues. V lost 7 bases and J lost 4, with 10 bases in between. Germline V gene sequence: CDR1 LNHDA, CDR2 SQIVND (reference sequence). The CDR3 is CASNAGVTEAFF. CDR3 sequence (DNA): TGTGCCAGTAACGCAGGGGTCACTGAAGCTTTCTTT.

There are a few counts of this clone. The V call is TRBV7-7, the J call TRBJ2-7, with 7 bases lining up with TRBD2. Germline CDR1 reads SSHAT; CDR2 reads FNYEAQ (reference sequence). The CDR3 spans 14 residues. With V trimmed by 3 bases and J by 3 bases, 5 bases remained unmatched. The CDR3 spells CASSLGEGSYEQYF. The DNA of the CDR3 is TGTGCCAGCAGCTTGGGGGAGGGTAGCTACGAGCAGTACTTC.

This clone was recorded once. The gene calls are TRBV30 and TRBJ2-1; perhaps D is TRBD1 or TRBD2 (6 bases each). The CDR3 extends over 15 amino acids. Germline V gives CDR1 GTSNPN, CDR2 SVGIG (reference sequence). With 4 bases removed from V and 0 bases from J, the gap between germline ends came to 13 bases. CDR3 residues: CAWIPSGASYNEQFF. The CDR3 DNA follows: TGTGCCTGGATTCCCTCGGGGGCCTCCTACAATGAGCAGTTCTTC. The full variable domain, rest sourced from reference TRBV30 and TRBJ2-1, is SQTIHQWPATLVQPVGSPLSLECTVEGTSNPNLYWYRQAAGRGLQLLFYSVGIGQISSEVPQNLSASRPQDRQFILSSKKLLLSDSGFYLCAWIPSGASYNEQFFGPGTRLTVL.

This chain links TRBV5-6 with TRBJ2-5, with TRBD1 matching over 9 bases. The germline V gene encodes CDR1 SGHDT and CDR2 YYEEEE. V lost 4 bases, J lost 3 bases, and 4 bases stayed unmatched. CDR3 size: 14 residues. CDR3 sequence reads: CASSLRTGEETQYF. The DNA for the CDR3 is TGTGCCAGCAGCCTCCGGACAGGGGAAGAGACCCAGTACTTC.

This sequence joins TRBV2 and TRBJ2-2; no definite D call. V lost 3 bases, J lost 4 bases, and 18 bases lay in between. The CDR3 runs 17 residues. Germline CDR1 and CDR2: SNHLY and FYNNEI. The CDR3 spells CASSDLVTSTVTGELFF. DNA of the CDR3: TGTGCCAGCAGTGATTTAGTCACCTCGACGGTCACCGGGGAGCTGTTTTTT. Filled out from reference TRBV2 and TRBJ2-2, the complete variable domain reads EPEVTQTPSHQVTQMGQEVILRCVPISNHLYFYWYRQILGQKVEFLVSFYNNEISEKSEIFDDQFSVERPDGSNFTLKIRSTKLEDSAMYFCASSDLVTSTVTGELFFGEGSRLTVL.

The V and J genes are TRBV9 and TRBJ1-1, with a possible D match to TRBD1 (5 bases). Germline CDR1 reads SGDLS; CDR2 reads YYNGEE. Trimming stripped 1 base from V and 7 bases from J, with 32 bases between. The CDR3 is made up of 20 amino acids. CDR3 nucleotide sequence: TGTGCCAGCAGCGTAATGTGGGGGTTAAGAGATTTCACCTATCATTTTGAAGCTTTCTTT. Encoded protein: CASSVMWGLRDFTYHFEAFF.

This sequence joins TRBV30 and TRBJ1-5; 8 nucleotides align to TRBD1. V lost 1 base to trimming and J lost 6 bases; unmatched junction nucleotides: 8. This CDR3 has 15 amino acids. CDR1 is GTSNPN, CDR2 SVGIG, per germline (reference sequence). The CDR3 DNA sequence: TGTGCCTGGAGTGCAGATACAGGGGGAGGTCAGCCCCAGCATTTT. Translated: CAWSADTGGGQPQHF.

The genes are TRBV2 and TRBJ2-7; 11 bases are a match to TRBD2. The CDR3 contains 14 residues. Germline V CDR1 and CDR2: SNHLY, FYNNEI. The junction had 5 bases not matched to a gene; V was cut back by 6 bases and J by 4 bases. The CDR3 is CASRIAGGPYEQYF. CDR3 nucleotide sequence: TGTGCCAGCAGAATAGCGGGGGGGCCTTACGAGCAGTACTTC.

The rearrangement uses TRBV7-3 and TRBJ2-7; 9 bases match TRBD1. This CDR3 spans 16 amino acids. V lost 4 bases and J lost 2; bases outside the gene matches: 9. CDR1 and CDR2 (germline): SGHTA, FQGTGA. CDR3 nucleotides: TGTGCCAGCAGCTCGACCTGGGGACAGGGAGCCTACGAGCAGTACTTC. Translation: CASSSTWGQGAYEQYF.

The CDR3 spells CASSLQGAITEAFF. The DNA for the CDR3 is TGTGCCAGTAGTTTACAGGGGGCGATCACTGAAGCTTTCTTT. The chain uses TRBV19 and TRBJ1-1; 9 bases are a match to TRBD1. The CDR3 contains 14 residues. V was pared by 5 bases and J by 4 bases, with 5 bases of the junction left unmatched. The germline gives CDR1 LNHDA, CDR2 SQIVND (reference sequence).

V gene TRBV5-5 combines with J gene TRBJ2-1, with 9 bases identical to TRBD2. Looked up from germline, CDR1 is SGHKS and CDR2 is YYEKEE (reference sequence). This CDR3 is 16 amino acids long. With V trimmed by 4 bases and J by 3 bases, 8 bases remained unmatched. CDR3 nucleotide sequence: TGTGCCAGCAGCCGGGACGCGGGGGGGTTCTACAATGAGCAGTTCTTC. It encodes CASSRDAGGFYNEQFF.

This clone was detected once. This chain joins TRBV27 and TRBJ2-5; 7 bases agree with TRBD2. In germline, CDR1 is MNHEY, CDR2 SMNVEV (reference sequence). V lost 2 bases to trimming and J lost 5 bases; unmatched junction nucleotides: 5. This CDR3 has 14 amino acids. In DNA, the CDR3 is TGTGCCAGCAGTTTAATGGGAGGGTGGGAGACCCAGTACTTC. As protein: CASSLMGGWETQYF.

CDR3 amino acids: CASSGQDHGELFF. The CDR3 DNA sequence: TGTGCCAGCAGTGGACAAGACCACGGGGAGCTGTTTTTT. This rearrangement joins TRBV27 to TRBJ2-2; D perhaps matches TRBD1 (5 bases). V gave up 5 bases and J gave up 7 bases, with 11 bases separating them. Germline values: CDR1 MNHEY, CDR2 SMNVEV (reference sequence). This CDR3 spans 13 amino acids.

The chain uses TRBV20-1 and TRBJ1-1; D might be TRBD1 (6 bases). The CDR3 contains 11 residues. From germline, CDR1 is DFQATT and CDR2 SNEGSKA (reference sequence). CDR3 amino acids: CTTNRDTEAFF. The CDR3 DNA sequence: TGCACAACAAACAGGGACACTGAAGCTTTCTTT.